This T cell receptor (delta chain) was found in a study of Vδ1+ human thymocytes. Findings and caveats of the study: Many TRG clonotypes were shared between donors; TRD repertoires were essentially private. Thymic delta-chain repertoires held 15% to 20% Vdelta2 sequences and few Vdelta3, despite high sort purity. In the thymus, TRG and TRD repertoires looked highly polyclonal with Gaussian CDR3 lengths.

Details on this clone: The antigen is not known.

Thymocytes were sorted as CD3+ TCRVdelta1+ TCRVdelta2- after alphabeta T cell depletion. Between roughly 98% and 99.6% of sorted thymocytes were Vdelta1+. Extracted RNA was reverse transcribed into cDNA. Multiplex PCR used pooled V-gene forward primers and a constant-region reverse primer to amplify CDR3s. TCRdb re-processed the multiplex PCR reads via CATT. The sample consists of about 58,000 delta-chain clones, more than 12% of them appearing once. This CDR3 comprises 17 residues. Germline-derived CDR1 and CDR2 are TSWWSYY and QGS. V shed 3 bases and J 3 bases; nucleotides not matched to a gene: 13. This receptor was obtained from a girl under two years old who had congenital heart surgery. The chain is built from TRDV1 and TRDJ1; 7 bases are shared with TRDD3. The sample comprised Vdelta1+ gamma-delta thymocytes from the thymus. The sample's subset: FACS-sorted CD3+ TCRalphabeta- TCRVdelta1+ TCRVdelta2- thymocytes. The DNA of the CDR3 is TGTGCTCTTGGGGACATACGGTACTGGGGAATCCCCGATAAACTCATCTTT. Its translation is CALGDIRYWGIPDKLIF.